This T cell receptor beta chain was identified in a study of shared clonotypes between healthy human individuals. The V gene lost 5 bases and the J gene lost 1 base, with 12 bases spanning the gap. Germline CDR1 SEHNR, CDR2 FQNEAQ (reference sequence). The CDR3 runs 14 residues. In the source study's methods: ImmunoSEQ output lacked quality scores and full-length reads, limiting matched filtering. Sequencing used immunoSEQ multiplex PCR; TCRdb keeps in-frame clones, though not all of them. V and J calls and clone size are as listed in that table; D and trimming were resolved from the DNA. The data show about 1.9 million clones, 93% seen once. Positive CCR7 selection of CD45RO-negative cells yielded the naive CD8 cells, and terminally differentiated effector memory CD45RA+ cells were excluded.

The chain carries TRBV7-9 and TRBJ2-7; D is unclear. Sequencing input: naive CD8+ T cells from PBMCs. The TCR originated in a man aged 18-30 years in good health. Some clones in this sample may be carry-over from other donors' samples. The CDR3: CASSPTTDSYEQYF. For the CDR3, the DNA is TGTGCCAGCAGCCCTACTACGGATTCCTACGAGCAGTACTTC.